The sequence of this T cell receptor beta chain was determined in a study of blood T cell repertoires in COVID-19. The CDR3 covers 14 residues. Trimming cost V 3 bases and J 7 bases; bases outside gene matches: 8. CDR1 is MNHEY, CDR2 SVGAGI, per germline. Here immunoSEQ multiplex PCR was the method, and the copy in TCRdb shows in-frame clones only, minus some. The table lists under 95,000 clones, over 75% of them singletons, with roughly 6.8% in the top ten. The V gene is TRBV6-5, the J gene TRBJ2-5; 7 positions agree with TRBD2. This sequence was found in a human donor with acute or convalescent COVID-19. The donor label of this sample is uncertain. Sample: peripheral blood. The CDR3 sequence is CASSYRRSGGTQYF. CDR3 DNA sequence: TGTGCCAGCAGTTATAGACGCTCGGGGGGGACCCAGTACTTC.